One sample yielded the 10 T cell receptor beta chains listed below, sequenced in a study of blood T cell repertoires in COVID-19. The assay was immunoSEQ multiplex PCR, and TCRdb's table has in-frame clones only and misses some. The table lists fewer than 200,000 clones, 88% of them singletons. Sequenced input: PBMCs or T cells enriched from blood (not recorded which). The origin of the receptors is a woman between 18 and 29 years old who had recovered from COVID-19.

The J gene is TRBJ1-1, the V gene TRBV27, with D possibly TRBD1 on 5 matching bases. V was trimmed by 7 bases and J by 11 bases, leaving 23 bases between them. The CDR3 is 14 residues long. Per germline, CDR1 MNHEY and CDR2 SMNVEV (reference sequence). The CDR3 bases are TGTGCCAGCACCCCTCGGGGGGGGGAGGCACGGGCTTTCTTT. Amino acid sequence: CASTPRGGEARAFF.

This clone was picked up one time. This chain joins TRBV19 and TRBJ1-4; TRBD1 matches 8 bases. The J segment lost 5 bases and the V segment lost 7 bases, leaving 6 bases of the junction unmatched. The length of the CDR3 is 14 residues. The germline V gene encodes CDR1 LNHDA and CDR2 SQIVND (reference sequence). In DNA, the CDR3 is TGTGCCAGTATCAACAGGGGGGGAAATGAAAAACTGTTTTTT. Translating it yields CASINRGGNEKLFF. The whole variable domain, filled in from reference TRBV19 and TRBJ1-4, reads DGGITQSPKYLFRKEGQNVTLSCEQNLNHDAMYWYRQDPGQGLRLIYYSQIVNDFQKGDIAEGYSVSREKKESFPLTVTSAQKNPTAFYLCASINRGGNEKLFFGSGTQLSVL.

The chain recombines TRBV15 with TRBJ2-6, with 9 bases identical to TRBD1. The CDR3 extends over 15 amino acids. J gave up 4 bases and V 5 bases, and 3 bases lay outside the gene matches. The V gene's germline CDR1 is LNHNV and CDR2 YYDKDF (reference sequence). CDR3 nucleotides: TGTGCCACCAGCTGGACAGGGGCCGGGGCCAACGTCCTGACTTTC. Translated, it gives CATSWTGAGANVLTF.

V is TRBV19 and J is TRBJ1-5; D is uncertain. The ends were cut back, 6 bases at V and 0 bases at J, with 12 bases in the middle. CDR1 is LNHDA, CDR2 SQIVND, per germline (reference sequence). CDR3 length equals 15 residues. The CDR3 is CASSITVNSNQPQHF. The CDR3 DNA follows: TGTGCCAGTAGCATCACAGTAAATAGCAATCAGCCCCAGCATTTT.

V usage is TRBV10-3 and J usage is TRBJ2-7; D might be TRBD1 (6 bases). The CDR3 has 12 residues. CDR1 ENHRY and CDR2 SYGVKD come from the germline V gene. Trimming removed 5 bases at V and 4 bases at J, with 9 bases between. For the CDR3, the DNA is TGTGCCATCAGTAAGGACAGATACGAGCAGTACTTC. It codes for CAISKDRYEQYF.

The chain is built from TRBV19 and TRBJ1-1, with 7 bases identical to TRBD1. In germline, CDR1 is LNHDA, CDR2 SQIVND (reference sequence). This CDR3 is built from 15 residues. The ends lost 4 bases at V and 4 bases at J; junction bases unmatched: 9. CDR3 DNA sequence: TGTGCCAGTAGTACGCCGGGCAGGGGGGTCACTGAAGCTTTCTTT. Translation: CASSTPGRGVTEAFF.

This chain connects TRBV30 to TRBJ1-3; 7 positions match TRBD1. The length of the CDR3 is 14 residues. Trimming took 4 bases from V and 2 from J; bases not matched to a gene: 5. In germline, CDR1 is GTSNPN, CDR2 SVGIG (reference sequence). In DNA, the CDR3 is TGTGCCTGGAAAACAGGGGCAGCTGGAAACACCATATATTTT. It codes for CAWKTGAAGNTIYF.

The chain links TRBV6-5 to TRBJ1-1; 9 nucleotides agree with TRBD1. The CDR3 is 14 residues long. CDR1 and CDR2 (germline): MNHEY, SVGAGI. J was trimmed by 4 bases and V by 2 bases; bases with no gene match: 2. CDR3: CASSYGTGSTEAFF. CDR3 nucleotide sequence: TGTGCCAGCAGTTACGGGACAGGGTCCACTGAAGCTTTCTTT.

The chain uses TRBV30 and TRBJ1-6, with D perhaps TRBD1 (5 bases). Per germline, CDR1 GTSNPN and CDR2 SVGIG (reference sequence). The CDR3 covers 13 residues. V lost 8 bases to trimming and J lost 4 bases, with 12 bases between them. In DNA form, the CDR3 reads TGTGCCCTCCTGACAGATTATAATTCACCCCTCCACTTT. Protein: CALLTDYNSPLHF.

This chain connects TRBV9 to TRBJ2-7; the D gene is possibly TRBD2 (7 bases). The ends were cut back, 4 bases at V and 2 bases at J, with 16 bases in the middle. The CDR3 sequence is 15 residues long. Germline loops: CDR1 SGDLS, CDR2 YYNGEE. Here the CDR3 reads CASSREGGLTYEQYF. In DNA form, the CDR3 reads TGTGCCAGCAGCCGAGAGGGGGGGCTGACCTACGAGCAGTACTTC.